Listed below are T cell receptor beta chains from one sample, sequenced in a study of T cell responses to AZD1222 COVID-19 vaccine. The data were produced by immunoSEQ multiplex PCR, yet TCRdb's version contains in-frame clones alone and is incomplete. The profile shows fewer than 180,000 clones, roughly 90% of them singletons. Sequencing was performed on peripheral blood, taken 28 days after the second AZD1222 dose. The receptors stem from an adult who received the AZD1222 COVID-19 vaccine. The CDR3 runs from the conserved cysteine through the conserved F or W. The D gene is left open where the match is weak. The size field is filled for only some rows; it gives once, few, many or a size class.

clone_size	d_call	v_call	j_call	cdr3_nt	cdr3_aa
NA	TRBD2	TRBV12-5	TRBJ2-7	TGTGCTAGTGGCTCAACCTATAGCGGGAGGGCCCCCGAGCAGTACTTC	CASGSTYSGRAPEQYF
NA	NA	TRBV3-1/TRBV3-2	TRBJ2-5	TGTGCCAGCAGCCAAGCAATGGACAGCCAAGAGACCCAGTACTTC	CASSQAMDSQETQYF
NA	NA	TRBV30	TRBJ2-5	TGTGCCTGGAGTGTAGCTGGTTCAGAGACCCAGTACTTC	CAWSVAGSETQYF
NA	TRBD2	TRBV5-1	TRBJ2-7	TGCGCCAGCAGCTTTGTAGCGGGAGAAGGGTACGAGCAGTACTTC	CASSFVAGEGYEQYF
NA	NA	TRBV15	TRBJ1-1	TGTGCCACCGGCAGGGGACGGTGGGCTGAAGCTTTCTTT	CATGRGRWAEAFF
few	TRBD1	TRBV30	TRBJ1-4	TGTGCCTGGGACCCGGGACAGGGGAACGAAAAACTGTTTTTT	CAWDPGQGNEKLFF
few	NA	TRBV29-1	TRBJ1-6	TGCAGCGTCCTGGGAGGGAATTCACCCCTCCACTTT	CSVLGGNSPLHF
once	TRBD1	TRBV19	TRBJ2-7	TGTGCCAGCAAGGGGGCCACCGCCTACGAGCAGTACTTC	CASKGATAYEQYF
few	NA	TRBV7-9	TRBJ1-6	TGTGCCAGCAGCTTGGGGGGCAATCCTAATTCACCCCTCCACTTT	CASSLGGNPNSPLHF
NA	NA	TRBV27	TRBJ2-2	TGTGCCAGCACGATATTATGGGGGGCCGCCGGGGAGCTGTTTTTT	CASTILWGAAGELFF
NA	TRBD1	TRBV18	TRBJ2-1	TGTGCCAGCTCACTAACTGGACAGGGCAACAATGAGCAGTTCTTC	CASSLTGQGNNEQFF
NA	NA	TRBV13	TRBJ2-1	TGTGCCAGCAGCTTAGTCCGGAACAATGAGCAGTTCTTC	CASSLVRNNEQFF
NA	TRBD1	TRBV5-4	TRBJ1-2	TGTGCCAGCAGCTTACCCGGGACAGGGGTTACTAACTATGGCTACACCTTC	CASSLPGTGVTNYGYTF
NA	NA	TRBV7-2	TRBJ2-7	TGTGCCAGCAGCTTTGGGGGATCCTACGAGCAGTACTTC	CASSFGGSYEQYF
NA	NA	TRBV30	TRBJ1-2	TGTGCCTGGAGTCTCCGCCGAAGGACAGTTCGTCACACCTTC	CAWSLRRRTVRHTF
NA	NA	TRBV7-9	TRBJ2-5	TGTGCCAGCAGCTTGGGGTTAGGGTCTCGAGAGACCCAGTACTTC	CASSLGLGSRETQYF
NA	TRBD1	TRBV27	TRBJ2-7	TGTGCCAGCAGCCACCCGAGACAGGGCCGCTACGAGCAGTACTTC	CASSHPRQGRYEQYF
NA	TRBD1	TRBV7-9	TRBJ2-7	TGTGCCAGCAGCACGGCTGGGACAGGGGCCGACGAGCAGTACTTC	CASSTAGTGADEQYF
NA	NA	TRBV29-1	TRBJ1-2	TGCAGCGTTGAAGAGACGTCCGGCTACACCTTC	CSVEETSGYTF
NA	NA	TRBV14	TRBJ2-7	TGTGCCAGCAGCCAAGCGTCAGGGTGGGTCTCCTACGAGCAGTACTTC	CASSQASGWVSYEQYF
NA	NA	TRBV3-1/TRBV3-2	TRBJ2-2	TGTGCCAGCAGCGGTGGGGAGGGACACAAGAACACCGGGGAGCTGTTTTTT	CASSGGEGHKNTGELFF
NA	NA	TRBV27	TRBJ1-1	TGTGCCAGCAGTTTCGTGGCAGGAGACACTGAAGCTTTCTTT	CASSFVAGDTEAFF
NA	NA	TRBV9	TRBJ2-7	TGTGCCAGCAGCCCCTTCGGTGCAAGCGGTCGTTACGAGCAGTACTTC	CASSPFGASGRYEQYF
NA	NA	TRBV18	TRBJ2-7	TGTGCCAGCTCACCCGACCACAGGGTACACGAGCAGTACTTC	CASSPDHRVHEQYF
NA	NA	TRBV5-6	TRBJ2-2	TGTGCCAGCAGCTTGGCCAAGGGTTTGTCGGGACACACCGGGGAGCTGTTTTTT	CASSLAKGLSGHTGELFF
NA	TRBD1	TRBV18	TRBJ1-2	TGTGCCAGCTCACGAACAGGGGCCTCTGATGGCTACACCTTC	CASSRTGASDGYTF
NA	NA	TRBV19	TRBJ1-1	TGTGCCAGTAGTATACAGGGCAGAGACGCTTTCTTT	CASSIQGRDAFF
NA	NA	TRBV3-1/TRBV3-2	TRBJ2-1	TGTGCCAGCAGCCAAGATTCCAGCTACAATGAGCAGTTCTTC	CASSQDSSYNEQFF
NA	NA	TRBV6-1	TRBJ1-1	TGTGCCAGCAGTGAATGGGTCCGTGAAGCTTTCTTT	CASSEWVREAFF
NA	TRBD1	TRBV19	TRBJ1-2	TGTGCCACTACACAGGGGGCTTCGTTGGCTAACTATGGCTACACCTTC	CATTQGASLANYGYTF
NA	NA	TRBV4-1	TRBJ2-7	TGCGCCAGCAGCCAAGCCTCCGGCAGAACCTACGAGCAGTACTTC	CASSQASGRTYEQYF
NA	TRBD1	TRBV6-5	TRBJ1-1	TGTGCCAGCAGGACAGTAGGGGGCTTGCAGGCTTTCTTT	CASRTVGGLQAFF
NA	NA	TRBV3-1/TRBV3-2	TRBJ2-5	TGTGCCAGCAGCACCCGGACAGGAGGGCGTCAAGAGACCCAGTACTTC	CASSTRTGGRQETQYF
NA	NA	TRBV20-1	TRBJ1-6	TGCAGTGCTAGTTTCAGCTATAATTCACCCCTCCACTTT	CSASFSYNSPLHF
NA	NA	TRBV15	TRBJ1-3	TGTGCCACCAGCAGAGGGACCTCCTCTGGAAACACCATATATTTT	CATSRGTSSGNTIYF
NA	TRBD2	TRBV27	TRBJ2-5	TGTGCCAACCCCATTGAAAGCGGGAGTTTTCAAGAGACCCAGTACTTC	CANPIESGSFQETQYF
NA	NA	TRBV18	TRBJ1-3	TGTGCCAGCTCACGCGAGGAGGGGGACTCTGGAAACACCATATATTTT	CASSREEGDSGNTIYF
NA	TRBD1	TRBV19	TRBJ1-4	TGTGCCAGTAGTATTGGGCAGGGGGGCATAGGGGGAAAACTGTTTTTT	CASSIGQGGIGGKLFF
NA	NA	TRBV2	TRBJ2-2	TGTGCCAGCAGCGGACAGCCGAACACCGGGGAGCTGTTTTTT	CASSGQPNTGELFF
NA	NA	TRBV6-5	TRBJ2-5	TGTGCCAGCAGTCCGGGATTTCGAGAGACCCAGTACTTC	CASSPGFRETQYF
NA	NA	TRBV7-9	TRBJ1-1	TGTGCCAGCAGCCGAGGCCACAGGGCGGACACTGAAGCTTTCTTT	CASSRGHRADTEAFF
few	NA	TRBV27	TRBJ1-5	TGTGCCAGCAGTGGGGGGACGATTAATCAGCCCCAGCATTTT	CASSGGTINQPQHF
NA	TRBD2	TRBV19	TRBJ2-3	TGTGCCAGTACAACGACAGCGGGAGCGACGCAGTATTTT	CASTTTAGATQYF
NA	TRBD2	TRBV5-4	TRBJ2-1	TGTGCCAGCAGCTATAGCGGGACCAATGAGCAGTTCTTC	CASSYSGTNEQFF
once	NA	TRBV3-1/TRBV3-2	TRBJ1-2	TGTGCCAGCAGCCAAGACAGGGTGAACGGCTACACCTTC	CASSQDRVNGYTF
NA	NA	TRBV3-1/TRBV3-2	TRBJ2-2	TGTGCCAGCAGCCTATACACCGGGGAGCTGTTTTTT	CASSLYTGELFF
NA	NA	TRBV14	TRBJ2-1	TGTGCCAGCAGCCCCCTCAGCGGCTCCTACAATGAGCAGTTCTTC	CASSPLSGSYNEQFF
NA	NA	TRBV24-1	TRBJ2-1	TGTGCCACCAGTGCTAGCGAGGACGGGAACAATGAGCAGTTCTTC	CATSASEDGNNEQFF
NA	NA	TRBV2	TRBJ1-5	TGTGCCAGCAGAGGCCGGGTTCCCGGACAGCCCCAGCATTTT	CASRGRVPGQPQHF
NA	TRBD1	TRBV5-1	TRBJ1-1	TGCGCCAGCAGCTTGGGAAGACAGGGGTTTGAAGCTTTCTTT	CASSLGRQGFEAFF
NA	NA	TRBV9	TRBJ1-1	TGTGCCAGCAGCCCCACGAGAAGGAACACTGAAGCTTTCTTT	CASSPTRRNTEAFF